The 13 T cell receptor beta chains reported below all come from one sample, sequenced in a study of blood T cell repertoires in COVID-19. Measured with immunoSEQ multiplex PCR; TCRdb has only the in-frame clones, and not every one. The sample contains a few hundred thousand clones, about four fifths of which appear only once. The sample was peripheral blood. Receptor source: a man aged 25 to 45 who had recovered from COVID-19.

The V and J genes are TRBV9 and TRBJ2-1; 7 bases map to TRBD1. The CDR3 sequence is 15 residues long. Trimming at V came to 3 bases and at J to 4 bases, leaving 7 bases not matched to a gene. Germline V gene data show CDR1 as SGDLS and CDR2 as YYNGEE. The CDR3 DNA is TGTGCCAGCAGCGCACTAGGGACAGTATACAATGAGCAGTTCTTC. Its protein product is CASSALGTVYNEQFF.

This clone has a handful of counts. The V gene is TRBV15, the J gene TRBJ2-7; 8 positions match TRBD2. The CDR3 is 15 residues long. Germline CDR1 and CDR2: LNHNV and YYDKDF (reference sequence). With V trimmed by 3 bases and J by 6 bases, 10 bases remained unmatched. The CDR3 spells CATSRGLTGGLEQYF. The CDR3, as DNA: TGTGCCACCAGCAGGGGTTTAACGGGGGGGCTCGAGCAGTACTTC. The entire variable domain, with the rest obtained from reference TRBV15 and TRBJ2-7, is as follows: DAMVIQNPRYQVTQFGKPVTLSCSQTLNHNVMYWYQQKSSQAPKLLFHYYDKDFNNEADTPDNFQSRRPNTSFCFLDIRSPGLGDTAMYLCATSRGLTGGLEQYFGPGTRLTVT.

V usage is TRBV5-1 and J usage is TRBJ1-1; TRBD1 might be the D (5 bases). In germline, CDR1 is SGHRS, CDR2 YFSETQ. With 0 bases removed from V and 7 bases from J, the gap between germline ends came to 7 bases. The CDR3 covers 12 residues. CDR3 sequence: CASSLAGDEAFF. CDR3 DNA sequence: TGCGCCAGCAGCTTGGCGGGGGATGAAGCTTTCTTT.

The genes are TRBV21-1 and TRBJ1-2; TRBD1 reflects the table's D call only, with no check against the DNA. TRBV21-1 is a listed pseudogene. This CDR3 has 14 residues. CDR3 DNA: TGTGCCAGCAGCAATGTCCCCAGGGACTATGGCTACACCTTC. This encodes CASSNVPRDYGYTF.

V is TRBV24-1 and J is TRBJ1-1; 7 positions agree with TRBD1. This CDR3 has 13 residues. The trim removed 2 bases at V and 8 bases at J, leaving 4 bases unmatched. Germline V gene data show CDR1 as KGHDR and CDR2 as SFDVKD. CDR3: CATSDWGQSEAFF. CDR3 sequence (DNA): TGTGCCACCAGTGATTGGGGACAGTCGGAAGCTTTCTTT.

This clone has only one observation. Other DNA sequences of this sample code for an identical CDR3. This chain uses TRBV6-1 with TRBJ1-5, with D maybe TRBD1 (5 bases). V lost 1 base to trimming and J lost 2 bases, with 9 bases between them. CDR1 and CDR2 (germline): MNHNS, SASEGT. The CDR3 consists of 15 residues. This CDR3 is CASSEGSGGNQPQHF. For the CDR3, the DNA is TGTGCCAGCAGTGAAGGCTCGGGGGGCAATCAGCCCCAGCATTTT.

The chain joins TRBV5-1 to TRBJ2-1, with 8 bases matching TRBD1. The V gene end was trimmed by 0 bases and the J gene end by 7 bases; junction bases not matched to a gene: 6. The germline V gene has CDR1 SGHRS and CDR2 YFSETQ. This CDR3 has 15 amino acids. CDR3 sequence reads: CASSLGQGLGNEQFF. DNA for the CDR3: TGCGCCAGCAGCTTGGGACAGGGGCTGGGAAATGAGCAGTTCTTC.

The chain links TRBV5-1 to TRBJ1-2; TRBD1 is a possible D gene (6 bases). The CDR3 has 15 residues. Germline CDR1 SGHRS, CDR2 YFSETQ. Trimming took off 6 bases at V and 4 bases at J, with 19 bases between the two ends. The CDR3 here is CASTLGGEGLYGYTF. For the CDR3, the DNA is TGCGCCAGCACCTTAGGGGGTGAGGGCCTCTATGGCTACACCTTC.

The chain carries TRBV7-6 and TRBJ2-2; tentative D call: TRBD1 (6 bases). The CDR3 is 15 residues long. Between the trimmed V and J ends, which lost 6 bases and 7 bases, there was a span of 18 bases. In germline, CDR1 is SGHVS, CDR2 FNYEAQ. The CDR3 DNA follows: TGTGCCAGCAGATGGGGGCCGGGGCGGCACGGGGAGCTGTTTTTT. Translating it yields CASRWGPGRHGELFF.

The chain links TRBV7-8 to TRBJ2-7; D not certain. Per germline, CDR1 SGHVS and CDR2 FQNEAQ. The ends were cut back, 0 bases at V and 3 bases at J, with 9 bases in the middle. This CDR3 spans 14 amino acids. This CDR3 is CASSLAYSGYEQYV. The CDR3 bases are TGTGCCAGCAGCTTAGCATACTCCGGCTACGAGCAGTACGTC.

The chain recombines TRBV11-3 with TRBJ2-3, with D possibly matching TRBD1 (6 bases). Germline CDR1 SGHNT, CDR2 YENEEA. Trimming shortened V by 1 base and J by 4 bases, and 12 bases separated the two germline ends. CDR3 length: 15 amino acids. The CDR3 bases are TGTGCCAGCAGCTTAGGGGGCAGGGGTGCAGATACGCAGTATTTT. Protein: CASSLGGRGADTQYF.

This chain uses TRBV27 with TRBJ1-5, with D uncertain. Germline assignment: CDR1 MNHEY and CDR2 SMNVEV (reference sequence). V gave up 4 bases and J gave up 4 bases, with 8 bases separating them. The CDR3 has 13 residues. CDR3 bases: TGTGCCAGCAGTTCCACACGTAATCAGCCCCAGCATTTT. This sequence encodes CASSSTRNQPQHF.

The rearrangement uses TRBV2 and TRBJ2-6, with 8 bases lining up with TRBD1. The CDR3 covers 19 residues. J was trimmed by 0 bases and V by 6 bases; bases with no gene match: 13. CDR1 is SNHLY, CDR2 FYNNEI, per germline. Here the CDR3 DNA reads TGTGCCAGCAGGAACAGGGGGAAAAACAGCTTCTCTGGGGCCAACGTCCTGACTTTC. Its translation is CASRNRGKNSFSGANVLTF.